Listed here is a single TCR beta chain. What it binds is not known. The source of the sample is a study of response to subunit inactivated influenza vaccine. The CDR3 is 13 residues long. Germline CDR1 reads MNHNS; CDR2 reads SASEGT. V lost 8 bases, J lost 1 base, and 12 bases lay in between. TCRdb analysed the RT-PCR reads with MiXCR anew, one entry per CDR3 protein. Of roughly 520,000 distinct CDR3 sequences listed, approximately 24% are singletons. Study-wide results and caveats: The authors put forward the suggestion that each seasonal influenza vaccination may bring in only a limited number of new T cells.

The gene calls are TRBV6-1 and TRBJ2-7; D gene uncertain. The input for sequencing was CD4+ T cells sorted from PBMCs, taken roughly 5 days after vaccination. This receptor was identified in a man aged 50 or older who received an inactivated influenza vaccine. For the CDR3, the DNA is TGTGCCAGCGAACGCACCGGGTCCTACGAGCAGTACTTC. Protein sequence: CASERTGSYEQYF.